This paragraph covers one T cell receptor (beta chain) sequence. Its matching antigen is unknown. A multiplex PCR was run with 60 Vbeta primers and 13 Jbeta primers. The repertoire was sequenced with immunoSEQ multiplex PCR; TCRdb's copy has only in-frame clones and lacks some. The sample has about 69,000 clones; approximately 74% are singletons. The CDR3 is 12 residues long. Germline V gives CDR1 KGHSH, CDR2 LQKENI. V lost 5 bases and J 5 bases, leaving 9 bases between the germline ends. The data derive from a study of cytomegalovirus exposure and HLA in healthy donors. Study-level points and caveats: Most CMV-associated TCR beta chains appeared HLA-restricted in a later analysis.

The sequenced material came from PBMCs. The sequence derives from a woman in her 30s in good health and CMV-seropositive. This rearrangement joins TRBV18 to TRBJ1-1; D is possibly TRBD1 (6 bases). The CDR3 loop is CASSGTGTEAFF. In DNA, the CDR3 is TGTGCCAGCTCAGGAACAGGGACTGAAGCTTTCTTT.